This TCR beta chain emerged from a study of T cells after posttransplantation cyclophosphamide. Findings and caveats of the study: Recipient CMV seropositivity and CMV reactivation strongly tracked TRB clonality. Tissue-infiltrating T cells from skin or gut overlapped little with blood T cells. Donor CD8+ memory clones often dominated recipient blood repertoires at later times.

Repertoires were generated with immunoSEQ multiplex PCR, while TCRdb's copy carries only in-frame clones and drops some. The sample shows about 22,000 clones, none of them appearing just once. This clone has ten or more counts. Antigen unknown. Peripheral blood was collected from the related graft donor on the marrow donation day. The TCR was taken from a woman aged 45-59 years in good health, CMV-negative, and a related stem cell transplant donor. The sample comprised PBMCs.

The CDR3 region is CASTTSTGGVNTGELFF. CDR3 DNA: TGTGCCAGCACGACTAGTACAGGGGGCGTAAACACCGGGGAGCTGTTTTTT. This chain uses TRBV28 with TRBJ2-2, with 9 bases matching TRBD1. In germline, CDR1 is MDHEN, CDR2 SYDVKM. CDR3 size: 17 residues. The junction had 11 bases not matched to a gene; V was cut back by 7 bases and J by 2 bases. The full variable domain, in which reference TRBV28 and TRBJ2-2 provide the parts outside the CDR3, is DVKVTQSSRYLVKRTGEKVFLECVQDMDHENMFWYRQDPGLGLRLIYFSYDVKMKEKGDIPEGYSVSREKKERFSLILESASTNQTSMYLCASTTSTGGVNTGELFFGEGSRLTVL.